Listed here are 21 T cell receptor beta chains from one sample, sequenced in a study of patients and donors after allogeneic stem cell transplantation. One entry per CDR3 protein results from TCRdb running MiXCR on the RT-PCR reads. The sample lists about 150,000 distinct CDR3 sequences, approximately 37% occurring once. Source material: blood, either unsorted or a sorted T cell fraction (not recorded which). All receptors derive from a human donor who was either an allogeneic HSCT recipient or a stem cell or donor lymphocyte infusion donor (not recorded which). It is not recorded whose cells these are; they may come from a transplant donor.

This clonotype was recorded only once. This chain connects TRBV7-6 to TRBJ2-3; D call uncertain. Trimming removed 5 bases from V and 3 bases from J, with 15 bases in between. The germline gives CDR1 SGHVS, CDR2 FNYEAQ. The CDR3 consists of 15 residues. Here the CDR3 DNA reads TGTGCCAGCAGCCCCGGGCCCTTACGAACAGATACGCAGTATTTT. Translating gives CASSPGPLRTDTQYF.

V gene TRBV20-1 combines with J gene TRBJ2-1, with D uncertain. Trimming left V 1 base short and J 8 bases short, with 6 bases between. Germline V gives CDR1 DFQATT, CDR2 SNEGSKA (reference sequence). The CDR3 is 11 amino acids. The CDR3 region has the DNA TGCAGTGCTAGAGGTCCCCATGAGCAGTTCTTC. This sequence encodes CSARGPHEQFF.

The J gene is TRBJ2-4, the V gene TRBV10-3, with D perhaps TRBD2 (6 bases). Germline lookup yields CDR1 ENHRY and CDR2 SYGVKD. V was pared by 7 bases and J by 5 bases, with 12 bases between. The CDR3 has 13 amino acids. The CDR3 nucleotides read TGTGCCATCATGCCGGGAGACCAAAACATTCAGTACTTC. It yields the protein CAIMPGDQNIQYF.

The rearrangement uses TRBV10-3 and TRBJ1-1, with TRBD1 as a possible D gene (6 bases). CDR1 is ENHRY and CDR2 is SYGVKD in the germline V gene. This CDR3 contains 14 residues. The V end lost 6 bases, the J end lost 4 bases, and 15 bases lay between the germline ends. Here the CDR3 reads CAISPGPRGTEAFF. As DNA, the CDR3 is TGTGCCATCAGCCCCGGGCCCAGGGGCACTGAAGCTTTCTTT.

The chain recombines TRBV27 with TRBJ1-3, with D tentatively TRBD1 (6 bases). Germline CDR1 reads MNHEY; CDR2 reads SMNVEV (reference sequence). CDR3 length equals 17 residues. Trimming stripped 4 bases from V and 0 bases from J, with 16 bases between. As DNA, the CDR3 is TGTGCCAGCAGTTCCACAGGGAATCCCCTCTCTGGAAACACCATATATTTT. It encodes CASSSTGNPLSGNTIYF.

V is TRBV20-1 and J is TRBJ2-1; possibly TRBD2 for D (5 bases). Germline V gene data show CDR1 as DFQATT and CDR2 as SNEGSKA (reference sequence). This CDR3 comprises 14 residues. Trimming shortened V by 8 bases and J by 4 bases, and 18 bases separated the two germline ends. CDR3 loop: CSTHLALPYNEQFF. The CDR3 DNA is TGCAGTACCCATCTAGCCCTTCCTTACAATGAGCAGTTCTTC.

The rearrangement links TRBV15 to TRBJ1-1, with D possibly matching TRBD1 (5 bases). Germline-derived CDR1 and CDR2 are LNHNV and YYDKDF (reference sequence). This CDR3 is built from 14 residues. V was pared by 5 bases and J by 0 bases, with 10 bases between. CDR3 nucleotides: TGTGCCACCAGCCCCAGGGATCTGAACACTGAAGCTTTCTTT. Its translation: CATSPRDLNTEAFF.

This chain uses TRBV12-3 or TRBV12-4 with TRBJ1-2; D unclear. V was cut by 6 bases and J by 4 bases, with 12 bases left in between. This CDR3 is 13 amino acids long. CDR3 sequence: CASSPGRVYGYTF. CDR3 DNA: TGTGCCAGCAGCCCTGGGCGCGTCTATGGCTACACCTTC.

The V call is TRBV12-3 or TRBV12-4, the J call TRBJ1-2, with 10 bases aligning to TRBD1. The V segment lost 5 bases and the J segment 7 bases; nucleotides outside the gene matches: 4. The CDR3 runs 13 residues. CDR3 sequence: CASSLRDRGGYTF. The CDR3 DNA follows: TGTGCCAGCAGTCTCCGGGACAGGGGTGGCTACACCTTC.

This clonotype was picked up many times. The chain carries TRBV28 and TRBJ1-1; D ambiguous. Germline values: CDR1 MDHEN, CDR2 SYDVKM. The CDR3 totals 14 residues. V dropped 2 bases and J dropped 1 base, with 8 bases sitting between them. CDR3 DNA: TGTGCCAGCAGTTTACCTACAGAGAACACTGAAGCTTTCTTT. Protein: CASSLPTENTEAFF.

This chain joins TRBV20-1 and TRBJ1-6; 10 positions agree with TRBD1. The CDR3 spans 13 residues. With 6 bases clipped from V and 9 bases from J, the junction kept 5 bases outside the gene matches. In germline, CDR1 is DFQATT, CDR2 SNEGSKA (reference sequence). The DNA for the CDR3 is TGCAGTGCCAGGGACAGGGGTTTTTCACCCCTCCACTTT. It encodes CSARDRGFSPLHF.

The J gene is TRBJ1-1, the V gene TRBV10-3; D is unclear. Trimming left V 4 bases short and J 3 bases short, with 12 bases between. This CDR3 contains 14 residues. Germline lookup yields CDR1 ENHRY and CDR2 SYGVKD. The CDR3 reads CAISGGPLYTEAFF. The DNA for the CDR3 is TGTGCCATCAGTGGTGGACCCTTGTACACTGAAGCTTTCTTT.

The table lists this clonotype with a few counts. The rearrangement links TRBV7-2 to TRBJ1-5; D is possibly TRBD1 (5 bases). The CDR3 consists of 15 residues. Germline CDR1 is SGHTA and CDR2 is FQGNSA. Trimming took 5 bases from V and 2 from J, leaving 13 bases between them. CDR3 nucleotides: TGTGCCAGCAGCGGGTTTGACAGCGGCAATCAGCCCCAGCATTTT. It encodes CASSGFDSGNQPQHF. The full variable domain, in which reference TRBV7-2 and TRBJ1-5 provide the parts outside the CDR3, is GAGVSQSPSNKVTEKGKDVELRCDPISGHTALYWYRQSLGQGLEFLIYFQGNSAPDKSGLPSDRFSAERTGGSVSTLTIQRTQQEDSAVYLCASSGFDSGNQPQHFGDGTRLSIL.

This chain uses TRBV3-1 with TRBJ1-1, with D tentatively TRBD1 (5 bases). Germline V CDR1 and CDR2: LGHDT, YNNKEL (reference sequence). V shed 0 bases and J shed 3 bases, with 8 bases lying between them. This CDR3 region has 14 residues. CDR3 amino acids: CASSQEGHYTEAFF. The CDR3 nucleotides are TGTGCCAGCAGCCAAGAAGGACATTACACTGAAGCTTTCTTT.

This clonotype has more than one count but fewer than ten. This chain uses TRBV4-2 with TRBJ2-3; 8 nucleotides agree with TRBD1. The germline V gene encodes CDR1 LGHNA and CDR2 YNFKEQ. The CDR3 loop spans 17 amino acids. The trim removed 3 bases at V and 1 base at J, leaving 9 bases unmatched. CDR3 nucleotide sequence: TGTGCCAGCAGCCACCAAGGACAGGGCAGGGGCACAGATACGCAGTATTTT. It codes for CASSHQGQGRGTDTQYF.

This chain uses TRBV7-3 with TRBJ1-2; possible D gene TRBD1, 6 bases. Trimming left V 6 bases short and J 7 bases short, with 24 bases between. The germline CDR1 and CDR2 sequences are SGHTA and FQGTGA. The CDR3 totals 16 residues. The CDR3 DNA sequence: TGTGCCAGCAGTTTCTATCTCCGGGACACCTCCGGTGGCTACACCTTC. As protein: CASSFYLRDTSGGYTF. The full variable domain, rest sourced from reference TRBV7-3 and TRBJ1-2, is GAGVSQTPSNKVTEKGKYVELRCDPISGHTALYWYRQSLGQGPEFLIYFQGTGAADDSGLPNDRFFAVRPEGSVSTLKIQRTERGDSAVYLCASSFYLRDTSGGYTFGSGTRLTVV.

The chain combines TRBV20-1 with TRBJ1-2; TRBD1 agrees at 12 bases. Trimming cost V 4 bases and J 8 bases; bases outside gene matches: 5. This CDR3 spans 13 amino acids. CDR1 and CDR2 from the germline V gene are DFQATT and SNEGSKA (reference sequence). The CDR3 DNA reads TGCAGTGCTAAGGGACAGGGGGCGGAAGGCTACACCTTC. Protein product: CSAKGQGAEGYTF.

The chain combines TRBV15 with TRBJ2-5, with D perhaps matching TRBD1 or TRBD2 (5 bases each). With 0 bases removed from V and 5 bases from J, the gap between germline ends came to 16 bases. The CDR3 consists of 16 residues. CDR1 and CDR2 (germline): LNHNV, YYDKDF (reference sequence). This chain's CDR3 is CATSRDLGDRRETQYF. The CDR3, as DNA: TGTGCCACCAGCAGAGATTTGGGGGACCGTAGGGAGACCCAGTACTTC.

V and J are TRBV27 and TRBJ1-5, with a tentative D call TRBD1 (5 bases). Germline V CDR1 and CDR2: MNHEY, SMNVEV (reference sequence). CDR3 length equals 15 residues. Trimming removed 3 bases from V and 0 bases from J, with 9 bases in between. The CDR3 is CASSFLRDSNQPQHF. CDR3 coding DNA: TGTGCCAGCAGTTTTCTCAGGGATAGCAATCAGCCCCAGCATTTT.

The rearrangement links TRBV25-1 to TRBJ2-3; D remains unclear. The CDR3 is 13 amino acids. V was pared by 3 bases and J by 1 base, with 5 bases between. Per the germline V gene, CDR1 is MGHDK and CDR2 is SYGVNS. The CDR3 loop reads CASSDPGTDTQYF. The CDR3 DNA sequence: TGTGCCAGCAGTGACCCTGGCACAGATACGCAGTATTTT.

The genes are TRBV7-9 and TRBJ1-1; a possible D gene is TRBD1 (5 bases). There are 16 residues in the CDR3. Germline V lookup: CDR1 SEHNR, CDR2 FQNEAQ (reference sequence). V lost 5 bases and J lost 0, with 16 bases in between. Here the CDR3 reads CASSGAQTLMNTEAFF. DNA for the CDR3: TGTGCCAGCAGCGGGGCGCAAACCCTCATGAACACTGAAGCTTTCTTT.